At least ten counts were recorded for the clone carrying this TCR beta chain. Its antigen is still unknown. These data originate in a study of CD8 T cells in ankylosing spondylitis. The study, taken as a whole, reports: Matched ankylosing spondylitis synovial fluid reportedly contained a significantly enriched population of disease-linked clones. The study identified a TCR beta motif of under ten highly homologous variants that appeared characteristic of ankylosing spondylitis blood.

TCRdb re-derived calls from the 5' RACE reads in MiXCR, one entry per CDR3 protein. The table has more than 110,000 distinct CDR3 sequences, 6.5% to 8.5% seen once. V was trimmed by 4 bases and J by 4 bases, leaving 20 bases between them. Germline V gene lookup returns CDR1 ENHRY and CDR2 SYGVKD. The CDR3 loop spans 16 amino acids. The TCR sequence derives from a male donor with ankylosing spondylitis. Source material: synovial fluid, either unsorted or a sorted T cell fraction (not recorded which). This chain connects TRBV10-3 to TRBJ2-7; D perhaps matches TRBD2 (6 bases). The CDR3 region has the DNA TGTGCCATCAGTGTCGCGGATGGAGGGTGGGTGTACGAGCAGTACTTC. Protein sequence: CAISVADGGWVYEQYF.